The TCR beta chain under discussion was sequenced for a study of blood T cell repertoires in COVID-19. Study-level information: Donors in the United States, Italy and Spain gave samples during acute or convalescent COVID-19. PBMCs, B-cell-depleted T cells, or T cells provided the cDNA or gDNA that made up the material.

Clones were read by immunoSEQ multiplex PCR, and TCRdb kept only the in-frame ones, dropping some. The table includes roughly 200,000 clones, about four fifths detected once. A Seattle source enrolled patients during active infection and followed them longitudinally. The sequence derives from a woman in her sixties with COVID-19, enrolled during active disease. The sample comprised peripheral blood.

CDR3 amino acids: CASSTGLAQTDTQYF. The CDR3 DNA is TGTGCCAGTAGTACCGGACTAGCGCAAACAGATACGCAGTATTTT. The genes are TRBV19 and TRBJ2-3, with 9 positions matching TRBD2. V lost 4 bases and J lost 3; bases outside the gene matches: 5. This CDR3 spans 15 amino acids. In germline, CDR1 is LNHDA, CDR2 SQIVND (reference sequence).